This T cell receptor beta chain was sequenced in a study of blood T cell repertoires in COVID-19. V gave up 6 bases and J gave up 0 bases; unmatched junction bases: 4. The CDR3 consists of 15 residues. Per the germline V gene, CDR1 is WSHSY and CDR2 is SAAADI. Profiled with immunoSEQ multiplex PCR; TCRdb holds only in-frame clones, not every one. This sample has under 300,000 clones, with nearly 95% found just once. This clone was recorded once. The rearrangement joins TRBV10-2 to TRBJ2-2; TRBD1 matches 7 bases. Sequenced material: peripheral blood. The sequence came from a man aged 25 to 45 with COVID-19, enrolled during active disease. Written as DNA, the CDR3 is TGCGCCAGCAGGGATGACAGGGCGAACACCGGGGAGCTGTTTTTT. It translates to CASRDDRANTGELFF.